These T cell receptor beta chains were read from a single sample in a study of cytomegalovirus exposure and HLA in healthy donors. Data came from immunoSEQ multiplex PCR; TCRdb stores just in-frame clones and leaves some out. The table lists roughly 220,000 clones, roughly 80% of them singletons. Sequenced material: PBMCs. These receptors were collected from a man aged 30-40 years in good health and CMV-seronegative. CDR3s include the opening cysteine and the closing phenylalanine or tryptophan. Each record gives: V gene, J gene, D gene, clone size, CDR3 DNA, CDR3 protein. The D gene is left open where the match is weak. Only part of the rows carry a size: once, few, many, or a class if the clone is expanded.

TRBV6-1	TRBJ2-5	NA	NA	TGTGCCAGCAGTGAAATAACTTGGGACTGGCAAGAGACCCAGTACTTC	CASSEITWDWQETQYF
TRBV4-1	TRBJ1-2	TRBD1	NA	TGCGCCAGCAGCCAAGCCGACAGGGGGCAGAGCTATGGCTACACCTTC	CASSQADRGQSYGYTF
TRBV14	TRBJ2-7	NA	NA	TGTGCCAGCAGCCAAGATCGTCCCTCCGAGCAGTACTTC	CASSQDRPSEQYF
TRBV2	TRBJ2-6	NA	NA	TGTGCCAGCAGTGAAACCAGAATAAGCTCTGGGGCCAACGTCCTGACTTTC	CASSETRISSGANVLTF
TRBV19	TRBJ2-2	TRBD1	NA	TGTGCCAGTAGTACACCGGGACAGGGGATGACCGGGGAGCTGTTTTTT	CASSTPGQGMTGELFF
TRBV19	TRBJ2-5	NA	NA	TGTGCCAGTAGTACAATGACAGGTCAAGAGACCCAGTACTTC	CASSTMTGQETQYF
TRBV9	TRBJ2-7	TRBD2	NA	TGTGCCAGCAGCGTAGGAGTAGCGGGGGGCCCCCACGAGCAGTACTTC	CASSVGVAGGPHEQYF
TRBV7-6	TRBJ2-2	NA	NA	TGTGCCAGCCAGGGTCTACTGGGTTCCGGGGAGCTGTTTTTT	CASQGLLGSGELFF
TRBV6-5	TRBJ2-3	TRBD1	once	TGTGCCAGCAGTTACCTACAGGGGTCAGATACGCAGTATTTT	CASSYLQGSDTQYF
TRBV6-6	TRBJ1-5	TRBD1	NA	TGTGCCAGCCTCAAGGTCCCGGGACAGGATAATCAGCCCCAGCATTTT	CASLKVPGQDNQPQHF
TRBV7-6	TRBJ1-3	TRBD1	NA	TGTGCCAGCAGCTTAGGGGGACAGAGCTCTGGAAACACCATATATTTT	CASSLGGQSSGNTIYF
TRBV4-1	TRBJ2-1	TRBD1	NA	TGCGCCAGCAGCCGGGGACAGGGACGGGATGAGCAGTTCTTC	CASSRGQGRDEQFF
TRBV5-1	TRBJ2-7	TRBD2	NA	TGCGCCAGCAGCTTGGTGGCTAGCGGGGGGCCCTCCTACGAGCAGTACTTC	CASSLVASGGPSYEQYF
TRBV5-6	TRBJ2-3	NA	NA	TGTGCCAGCAGCTTGGACCAGAGCACAGATACGCAGTATTTT	CASSLDQSTDTQYF
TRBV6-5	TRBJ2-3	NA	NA	TGTGCCAGCAGTAACCGGGACACAGATACGCAGTATTTT	CASSNRDTDTQYF
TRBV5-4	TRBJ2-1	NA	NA	TGTGCCAGCAGCCCCGGACAGATACGACTGTACAATGAGCAGTTCTTC	CASSPGQIRLYNEQFF
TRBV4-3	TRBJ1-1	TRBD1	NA	TGCGCCAGCAGCCAGGTTACAGGGGGGAACACTGAAGCTTTCTTT	CASSQVTGGNTEAFF
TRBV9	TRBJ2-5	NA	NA	TGTGCCAGCGGAGGGGGGGTTCGTGGCGAGACCCAGTACTTC	CASGGGVRGETQYF
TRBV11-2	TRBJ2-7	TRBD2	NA	TGTGCCAGCAGCTTCCGACTAGCGGAACCAATCCTAGCATCCTACGAGCAGTACTTC	CASSFRLAEPILASYEQYF
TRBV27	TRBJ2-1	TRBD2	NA	TGTGCCAGCAGTCCGACTAGCGGATACAATGAGCAGTTCTTC	CASSPTSGYNEQFF
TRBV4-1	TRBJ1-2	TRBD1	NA	TGCGCCAGCAGCCAACAGGGACAGGACGTTGGCTACACCTTC	CASSQQGQDVGYTF
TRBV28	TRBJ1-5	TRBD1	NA	TGTGCCAGCAGCCCTCGGACAGGGATCAATCAGCCCCAGCATTTT	CASSPRTGINQPQHF
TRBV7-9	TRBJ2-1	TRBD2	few	TGTGCCAGCGCCAAGCGGGGTAGGAATGAGCAGTTCTTC	CASAKRGRNEQFF
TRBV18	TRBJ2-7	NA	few	TGTGCCAGCTCACCTACCACAGGTACCTACTACGAGCAGTACTTC	CASSPTTGTYYEQYF
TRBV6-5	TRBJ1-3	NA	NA	TGTGCCAGCAGGATGACAGGTTCTGGAAACACCATATATTTT	CASRMTGSGNTIYF
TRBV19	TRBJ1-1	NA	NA	TGTGCCAGTAGCTTACGGGGGTATCGTACCCCGGGTACTGAAGCTTTCTTT	CASSLRGYRTPGTEAFF
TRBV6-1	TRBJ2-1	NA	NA	TGTGCCAGCAGGCTTGAAAGGGACTTCAATGAGCAGTTCTTC	CASRLERDFNEQFF